A selection of T cell receptor beta chains follows, all from one sample in a study of control samples from healthy donors and cancer patients. The protocol was immunoSEQ multiplex PCR, while the TCRdb copy is restricted to in-frame clones and leaves out a portion. The top ten hold 1.3% of the sample, which has some 94,000 clones, about 86% seen once. The sample consisted of blood. These receptors were taken from a woman in her forties or fifties in good health. CDR3s include the opening cysteine and the closing phenylalanine or tryptophan. Fields, in order: D gene, V gene, clone size, J gene, CDR3 protein, CDR3 DNA. D genes are given only for firm matches. Rows give clone size only sometimes, using once, few, many, or a class for an expanded clone.

d_call: TRBD1; v_call: TRBV5-1; clone_size: NA; j_call: TRBJ2-7; cdr3_aa: CASSPPTGARDEQYF; cdr3_nt: TGCGCCAGCAGCCCACCGACAGGGGCTCGGGACGAGCAGTACTTC
d_call: TRBD2; v_call: TRBV29-1; clone_size: NA; j_call: TRBJ2-7; cdr3_aa: CSAIGTSKYEQYF; cdr3_nt: TGCAGCGCTATCGGGACTAGTAAATACGAGCAGTACTTC
d_call: TRBD2; v_call: TRBV19; clone_size: NA; j_call: TRBJ2-2; cdr3_aa: CASSTPPGGGDTGELFF; cdr3_nt: TGTGCCAGTAGCACGCCGCCCGGCGGGGGGGACACCGGGGAGCTGTTTTTT
d_call: NA; v_call: TRBV3-1/TRBV3-2; clone_size: NA; j_call: TRBJ2-7; cdr3_aa: CASSQWRDF; cdr3_nt: TGTGCCAGCAGCCAATGGCGGGACTTC
d_call: NA; v_call: TRBV6-5; clone_size: NA; j_call: TRBJ1-2; cdr3_aa: CASSLEGGYGYTF; cdr3_nt: TGTGCCAGCAGTCTCGAAGGAGGCTATGGCTACACCTTC
d_call: NA; v_call: TRBV2; clone_size: few; j_call: TRBJ1-3; cdr3_aa: CASSEAGQTRRNTIYF; cdr3_nt: TGTGCCAGCAGTGAAGCGGGACAAACCCGGAGAAACACCATATATTTT
d_call: NA; v_call: TRBV5-1; clone_size: NA; j_call: TRBJ1-1; cdr3_aa: CASSDEKGTLAGEAFF; cdr3_nt: TGCGCCAGCAGTGACGAAAAGGGGACACTCGCCGGTGAAGCTTTCTTT
d_call: NA; v_call: TRBV12-3/TRBV12-4; clone_size: NA; j_call: TRBJ2-1; cdr3_aa: CASSLEGHEQFF; cdr3_nt: TGTGCCAGCAGTTTAGAGGGGCATGAGCAGTTCTTC
d_call: TRBD2; v_call: TRBV5-1; clone_size: NA; j_call: TRBJ2-1; cdr3_aa: CASSLGGLAGASNYNEQFF; cdr3_nt: TGCGCCAGCAGCTTGGGGGGACTAGCGGGAGCTTCTAACTACAATGAGCAGTTCTTC
d_call: TRBD1; v_call: TRBV7-2; clone_size: few; j_call: TRBJ1-2; cdr3_aa: CASSLSVGGTGEGYTF; cdr3_nt: TGTGCCAGCAGCTTAAGTGTGGGTGGGACAGGGGAAGGCTACACCTTC
d_call: NA; v_call: TRBV21-1; clone_size: NA; j_call: TRBJ2-5; cdr3_aa: CASHHAPEETQYF; cdr3_nt: TGTGCCAGCCACCACGCCCCGGAGGAGACCCAGTACTTC
d_call: NA; v_call: TRBV19; clone_size: NA; j_call: TRBJ1-5; cdr3_aa: CATGRSNQPQHF; cdr3_nt: TGTGCCACCGGACGGAGCAATCAGCCCCAGCATTTT
d_call: NA; v_call: TRBV6-5; clone_size: NA; j_call: TRBJ2-7; cdr3_aa: CASSYSNSDTYEQYF; cdr3_nt: TGTGCCAGCAGTTACTCAAACAGTGACACCTACGAGCAGTACTTC
d_call: NA; v_call: TRBV18; clone_size: NA; j_call: TRBJ2-1; cdr3_aa: CASSPPGAGWGNEYNEQFF; cdr3_nt: TGTGCCAGCTCACCACCTGGGGCAGGTTGGGGGAACGAGTACAATGAGCAGTTCTTC
d_call: NA; v_call: TRBV7-2; clone_size: NA; j_call: TRBJ2-3; cdr3_aa: CASSLMVGTDTQYF; cdr3_nt: TGTGCCAGCAGCTTGATGGTGGGCACAGATACGCAGTATTTT
d_call: TRBD1; v_call: TRBV2; clone_size: NA; j_call: TRBJ1-4; cdr3_aa: CASRGTAATNEKLFF; cdr3_nt: TGTGCCAGCAGAGGGACAGCAGCAACTAATGAAAAACTGTTTTTT
d_call: NA; v_call: TRBV11-3; clone_size: NA; j_call: TRBJ1-1; cdr3_aa: CASSLVGVNTEAFF; cdr3_nt: TGTGCCAGCAGCTTAGTAGGAGTGAACACTGAAGCTTTCTTT
d_call: NA; v_call: TRBV6-2/TRBV6-3; clone_size: NA; j_call: TRBJ1-4; cdr3_aa: CASSYPAAGNEKLFF; cdr3_nt: TGTGCCAGCAGTTACCCTGCCGCGGGTAATGAAAAACTGTTTTTT
d_call: NA; v_call: TRBV5-5; clone_size: NA; j_call: TRBJ2-3; cdr3_aa: CASSLDDRPGLYTQYF; cdr3_nt: TGTGCCAGCAGCTTAGATGACCGGCCCGGCCTATATACGCAGTATTTT
d_call: TRBD2; v_call: TRBV4-3; clone_size: NA; j_call: TRBJ2-2; cdr3_aa: CASSQADSGTDTGELFF; cdr3_nt: TGCGCCAGCAGCCAGGCGGATAGCGGGACCGACACCGGGGAGCTGTTTTTT
d_call: TRBD2; v_call: TRBV5-1; clone_size: NA; j_call: TRBJ2-1; cdr3_aa: CASRPSGAYNEQFF; cdr3_nt: TGCGCCAGCAGACCTAGCGGGGCTTACAATGAGCAGTTCTTC
d_call: NA; v_call: TRBV5-1; clone_size: NA; j_call: TRBJ2-1; cdr3_aa: CASSLELVEQFF; cdr3_nt: TGCGCCAGCAGCTTGGAACTAGTTGAGCAGTTCTTC
d_call: NA; v_call: TRBV11-3; clone_size: NA; j_call: TRBJ1-1; cdr3_aa: CASRGATEAFF; cdr3_nt: TGTGCCAGCAGAGGGGCCACTGAAGCTTTCTTT
d_call: TRBD2; v_call: TRBV18; clone_size: NA; j_call: TRBJ2-3; cdr3_aa: CASSAALAGGQRFTDTQYF; cdr3_nt: TGTGCCAGCTCCGCCGCACTAGCGGGGGGCCAAAGATTCACAGATACGCAGTATTTT
d_call: NA; v_call: TRBV27; clone_size: NA; j_call: TRBJ2-7; cdr3_aa: CASSPLFSAVHEQYF; cdr3_nt: TGTGCCAGCAGCCCTCTCTTTTCGGCGGTCCACGAGCAGTACTTC
d_call: NA; v_call: TRBV5-1; clone_size: NA; j_call: TRBJ1-2; cdr3_aa: CASSLLPHRDGNYGYTF; cdr3_nt: TGCGCCAGCAGCTTGCTCCCTCACAGGGATGGAAACTATGGCTACACCTTC
d_call: NA; v_call: TRBV15; clone_size: NA; j_call: TRBJ1-2; cdr3_aa: CATSSQANSYGYTF; cdr3_nt: TGTGCCACCAGCAGCCAGGCAAATTCCTATGGCTACACCTTC
d_call: NA; v_call: TRBV14; clone_size: once; j_call: TRBJ2-3; cdr3_aa: CASSQVGRDTQYF; cdr3_nt: TGTGCCAGCAGCCAAGTCGGACGAGATACGCAGTATTTT
d_call: NA; v_call: TRBV3-1/TRBV3-2; clone_size: NA; j_call: TRBJ1-2; cdr3_aa: CASSQGTGIGYGYTF; cdr3_nt: TGTGCCAGCAGCCAAGGAACAGGGATTGGCTATGGCTACACCTTC
d_call: TRBD1; v_call: TRBV6-5; clone_size: few; j_call: TRBJ1-5; cdr3_aa: CASKDRQGNQPQHF; cdr3_nt: TGTGCCAGCAAGGATAGACAGGGTAATCAGCCCCAGCATTTT
d_call: NA; v_call: TRBV25-1; clone_size: NA; j_call: TRBJ1-2; cdr3_aa: CASSESLDRSYGYTF; cdr3_nt: TGTGCCAGCAGTGAATCCCTCGACAGGAGCTATGGCTACACCTTC
d_call: TRBD2; v_call: TRBV11-3; clone_size: NA; j_call: TRBJ2-3; cdr3_aa: CASSLGSGVTDTQYF; cdr3_nt: TGTGCCAGCAGCTTAGGTAGCGGGGTCACAGATACGCAGTATTTT
d_call: NA; v_call: TRBV6-5; clone_size: NA; j_call: TRBJ1-1; cdr3_aa: CASSQDSYNTEAFF; cdr3_nt: TGTGCCAGCAGCCAGGACAGCTACAACACTGAAGCTTTCTTT
d_call: NA; v_call: TRBV10-3; clone_size: NA; j_call: TRBJ2-5; cdr3_aa: CAISAEGETQYF; cdr3_nt: TGTGCCATCAGTGCGGAAGGAGAGACCCAGTACTTC
d_call: NA; v_call: TRBV25-1; clone_size: NA; j_call: TRBJ1-4; cdr3_aa: CASSDTGSREKLFF; cdr3_nt: TGTGCCAGCAGTGACACAGGTTCGAGGGAAAAACTGTTTTTT
d_call: NA; v_call: TRBV29-1; clone_size: NA; j_call: TRBJ2-3; cdr3_aa: CSVVTSYGTDTQYF; cdr3_nt: TGCAGCGTTGTGACCTCCTACGGCACAGATACGCAGTATTTT
d_call: NA; v_call: TRBV5-4; clone_size: NA; j_call: TRBJ1-2; cdr3_aa: CASSLEASGYTF; cdr3_nt: TGTGCCAGCAGCTTGGAAGCTTCGGGCTACACCTTC
d_call: NA; v_call: TRBV3-1/TRBV3-2; clone_size: NA; j_call: TRBJ1-5; cdr3_aa: CASSKGPGGSQPQHF; cdr3_nt: TGTGCCAGCAGCAAAGGACCAGGAGGTAGTCAGCCCCAGCATTTT
d_call: NA; v_call: TRBV12-2; clone_size: NA; j_call: TRBJ1-5; cdr3_aa: CASRFAPRGNQPQHF; cdr3_nt: TGTGCAAGTCGCTTTGCTCCCAGGGGTAATCAGCCCCAGCATTTT
d_call: NA; v_call: TRBV4-1; clone_size: NA; j_call: TRBJ1-2; cdr3_aa: CASSQVLRTGENGYTF; cdr3_nt: TGCGCCAGCAGCCAAGTATTAAGAACAGGCGAGAATGGCTACACCTTC
d_call: TRBD1; v_call: TRBV5-6; clone_size: NA; j_call: TRBJ1-2; cdr3_aa: CASSLPHTGVGYTF; cdr3_nt: TGTGCCAGCAGCTTACCCCACACAGGGGTTGGCTACACCTTC
d_call: TRBD2; v_call: TRBV28; clone_size: NA; j_call: TRBJ2-1; cdr3_aa: CASSFTYGSSGINEQFF; cdr3_nt: TGTGCCAGCAGTTTCACTTATGGGAGTAGCGGGATCAATGAGCAGTTCTTC
d_call: NA; v_call: TRBV28; clone_size: NA; j_call: TRBJ1-1; cdr3_aa: CASSLPRRRDTEAFF; cdr3_nt: TGTGCCAGCAGTTTACCGCGAAGGAGGGACACTGAAGCTTTCTTT
d_call: TRBD2; v_call: TRBV7-9; clone_size: NA; j_call: TRBJ2-4; cdr3_aa: CASSWGGLAETPAKNIQYF; cdr3_nt: TGTGCCAGCAGCTGGGGGGGACTAGCGGAAACCCCAGCCAAAAACATTCAGTACTTC
d_call: NA; v_call: TRBV5-4; clone_size: NA; j_call: TRBJ2-1; cdr3_aa: CASSFYLAIDNEQFF; cdr3_nt: TGTGCCAGCAGCTTCTATCTAGCAATCGACAATGAGCAGTTCTTC
d_call: TRBD2; v_call: TRBV6-2/TRBV6-3; clone_size: NA; j_call: TRBJ2-1; cdr3_aa: CASSSGLARNEQFF; cdr3_nt: TGTGCCAGCAGTTCAGGACTAGCGAGGAATGAGCAGTTCTTC
d_call: NA; v_call: TRBV2; clone_size: NA; j_call: TRBJ2-2; cdr3_aa: CASSPRQGGNTGELFF; cdr3_nt: TGTGCCAGCAGTCCCCGACAGGGAGGGAACACCGGGGAGCTGTTTTTT
d_call: NA; v_call: TRBV19; clone_size: NA; j_call: TRBJ2-5; cdr3_aa: CASGPTGQETQYF; cdr3_nt: TGTGCCAGTGGCCCCACAGGGCAGGAGACCCAGTACTTC
d_call: NA; v_call: TRBV29-1; clone_size: NA; j_call: TRBJ2-1; cdr3_aa: CSVGGSYNEQFF; cdr3_nt: TGCAGCGTTGGAGGCTCCTACAATGAGCAGTTCTTC
d_call: NA; v_call: TRBV5-4; clone_size: NA; j_call: TRBJ1-1; cdr3_aa: CASSLDIIKNTEAFF; cdr3_nt: TGTGCCAGCAGCCTCGATATTATCAAGAACACTGAAGCTTTCTTT
d_call: NA; v_call: TRBV7-2; clone_size: few; j_call: TRBJ1-2; cdr3_aa: CASSQEVSSNYGYTF; cdr3_nt: TGTGCCAGCAGCCAGGAAGTCAGCTCGAACTATGGCTACACCTTC
d_call: NA; v_call: TRBV5-1; clone_size: NA; j_call: TRBJ1-3; cdr3_aa: CASSLAVGAGGNTIYF; cdr3_nt: TGCGCCAGCAGCTTGGCTGTCGGGGCAGGAGGAAACACCATATATTTT
d_call: NA; v_call: TRBV7-2; clone_size: NA; j_call: TRBJ1-1; cdr3_aa: CASSSIDLRGTEAFF; cdr3_nt: TGTGCCAGCAGCTCGATAGACCTTAGGGGCACTGAAGCTTTCTTT
d_call: TRBD2; v_call: TRBV9; clone_size: NA; j_call: TRBJ2-2; cdr3_aa: CASSVASGGARAGELFF; cdr3_nt: TGTGCCAGCAGCGTAGCTAGCGGGGGGGCCAGGGCCGGGGAGCTGTTTTTT
d_call: NA; v_call: TRBV11-2; clone_size: once; j_call: TRBJ2-5; cdr3_aa: CASSLDGIAFQETQYF; cdr3_nt: TGTGCCAGCAGCTTAGATGGGATAGCGTTCCAAGAGACCCAGTACTTC